Given below is one TCR beta chain in context. At least ten counts were recorded for this clonotype. No clone much larger than this one lies a single base away; base qualities are absent. The germline V end is reduced by 4 bases and the J end by 0 bases; junction bases left unmatched: 11. Reading the germline V gene gives CDR1 SQVTM and CDR2 ANQGSEA. From cysteine to phenylalanine, the CDR3 is 16 amino acids long. Only CDR3 DNA remains: 48 bases, in frame from the first base. This entry is derived from a study of T cells after yellow fever vaccination (dated by TCRdb to between 2018 and 2021). Study-wide context: Using CD3, CD45RA, CCR7 and CD95 staining, memory subsets (EM, EMRA, CM and Tscm) were sorted on a BD FACS Aria III. The SMART-Seq v4 Ultra Low Input RNA kit was used to prepare libraries from fractions with low cell numbers. Bulk TCR alpha and beta repertoires were sequenced longitudinally to track T-cell clones before and after primary and booster YFV17D yellow fever vaccination. The cohort comprised two healthy male donors, one aged 18 to 29 and one aged 30 to 40 years. Blood was drawn at multiple timepoints before and after primary and secondary immunization, with bulk PBMC replicates and cell subsets isolated. Memory subsets were sorted on days 0, 15 and 45 and at 18 months following primary vaccination, and on days 0, 15 and 45 following the 30-year booster.

The paper's findings and limits, for the study overall: The secondary T-cell response was weaker than the primary response but faster, peaking on day 5 instead of day 15. After the booster, most clones that had expanded after primary vaccination were detected again (nearly 97% of CD4 and roughly nine tenths of CD8), suggesting broad maintenance of memory. A small share of clonotypes was detected in both CD4 and CD8 compartments, with the overlap likely arising from convergent recombination. On day 0, almost all vaccine-responding clonotypes were found to be below detection in the sorted memory subsets. Because the study included only a couple of donors, the extent to which the findings can be generalized is limited. Computational filtering was needed because FACS-sorted repertoires could contain abundant contaminating clonotypes from the bulk population.

Data came from an Illumina NovaSeq 6000. Synthesis of TCR cDNA relied on 5'RACE template switching, a step that introduced a universal primer site along with unique molecular identifiers. Priming of cDNA synthesis was performed from both the TCR alpha and TCR beta constant segments. Library amplification involved two PCR steps, and the second step added sample barcodes and sequencing adapters. Sequencing of the libraries was done on either Illumina HiSeq 2500 (2x100 bp) or NovaSeq (2x150 bp). The paper's data handling went like this. Reads were demultiplexed and collapsed into UMI consensus sequences with MIGEC, and V(D)J alignment was performed with MiXCR. Vaccine-responding clonotypes were defined with edgeR using replicate PBMC samples, requiring FDR below 0.01 and a log2 fold change above 5 up to day 15. CD4 or CD8 identity was assigned to each bulk clonotype according to whether the clonotype was present at higher abundance in the sequenced CD4 repertoire or the sequenced CD8 repertoire. To estimate how each clone was distributed across memory phenotypes, clonotype frequencies in memory subsets were weighted by the numbers of FACS-sorted cells. TCRdb passed the public sequencing reads through fastp at Q25 and MiXCR, retaining productive beta sequences. A single entry per CDR3 protein holds the most common genes and DNA from its merged rows. The V and J calls follow TCRdb's processing rather than the paper's. Counted in this sample were about 50,000 distinct CDR3 sequences; about 5% of them appeared once. Less than 40% of the sample rests with the top ten.

What this sample's treatment or condition label stands for: live attenuated yellow fever vaccine strain. A standard Ficoll-Paque protocol was used to isolate PBMCs from peripheral blood. RNA from sorted memory subsets was extracted with the RNeasy Micro Kit. Here the chain combines TRBV29-1 and TRBJ2-5, with TRBD1 matching 7 junction bases. Sequencing was performed on PBMCs, either bulk or a sorted T-cell subset (CD4+, CD8+, memory, or dextramer-sorted; not recorded which), taken on the day of the yellow fever booster vaccination. The origin of this receptor is a man aged 18 to 29 who received the YFV17D yellow fever vaccine. The CDR3 is CSVVPVRDSYQETQYF. The bases are TGCAGCGTTGTGCCGGTGAGGGACAGCTACCAAGAGACCCAGTACTTC.